The 15 T cell receptor beta chains below come from one sample, sequenced in a study of blood T cell repertoires in COVID-19. Only in-frame clones appear in the TCRdb table, and some are missing; sequencing was by immunoSEQ multiplex PCR. The table has 150,000 to 200,000 clones, roughly 89% seen once. The sequenced sample consisted of peripheral blood. These receptors were obtained from a man younger than 35 with active or convalescent COVID-19.

The chain combines TRBV5-4 with TRBJ2-7; D not resolved. The CDR3 is made up of 13 amino acids. V lost 0 bases and J lost 1, with 5 bases in between. Per the germline V gene, CDR1 is SGHNT and CDR2 is YYREEE (reference sequence). The CDR3 DNA sequence: TGTGCCAGCAGCTTGGGCGTTTCCTACGAGCAGTACTTC. Its translation: CASSLGVSYEQYF. Full variable domain (missing parts from reference TRBV5-4 and TRBJ2-7): ETGVTQSPTHLIKTRGQQVTLRCSSQSGHNTVSWYQQALGQGPQFIFQYYREEENGRGNFPPRFSGLQFPNYSSELNVNALELDDSALYLCASSLGVSYEQYFGPGTRLTVT.

CDR3 sequence: CASRRDRGVYNEQFF. In DNA form, the CDR3 reads TGCGCCAGCAGACGGGACAGGGGCGTTTACAATGAGCAGTTCTTC. The chain joins TRBV4-1 to TRBJ2-1; 10 bases are a match to TRBD1. CDR1 MGHRA and CDR2 YSYEKL come from the germline V gene. The CDR3 is 15 amino acids. The trim removed 6 bases at V and 4 bases at J, leaving 6 bases unmatched.

V and J are TRBV10-3 and TRBJ2-2; 10 bases line up with TRBD2. The CDR3 is made up of 17 amino acids. V dropped 11 bases and J dropped 4; count of bases not matched to a gene: 16. From germline, CDR1 is ENHRY and CDR2 SYGVKD. The CDR3 DNA reads TGTGCCTCAACGCATCTAGCGGGAGAAGTTGGCACCGGGGAGCTGTTTTTT. It codes for CASTHLAGEVGTGELFF.

V is TRBV18 and J is TRBJ1-5; TRBD1 is a possible D gene (6 bases). Germline V CDR1 and CDR2: KGHSH, LQKENI. This CDR3 has 15 amino acids. V was pared by 3 bases and J by 3 bases, with 12 bases between. The CDR3: CASSPPTGPNQPQHF. The CDR3 DNA reads as TGTGCCAGCTCACCTCCGACAGGCCCCAATCAGCCCCAGCATTTT.

The genes are TRBV11-2 and TRBJ2-7, with 7 bases lining up with TRBD1. Germline loops: CDR1 SGHAT, CDR2 FQNNGV. The CDR3 totals 13 residues. J was trimmed by 1 base and V by 3 bases; bases with no gene match: 0. The DNA of the CDR3 is TGTGCCAGCAGCTTGGACAGGTCCTACGAGCAGTACGTC. Translation gives CASSLDRSYEQYV.

The DNA for the CDR3 is TGTGCCAGCAGCGTCGGGACAGGGGGGACCGGGGAGCTGTTTTTT. Its protein is CASSVGTGGTGELFF. This sequence joins TRBV11-2 and TRBJ2-2; 11 bases are a match to TRBD1. This CDR3 has 15 amino acids. The V segment lost 5 bases and the J segment 5 bases; nucleotides outside the gene matches: 4. Germline lookup yields CDR1 SGHAT and CDR2 FQNNGV.

This rearrangement joins TRBV6-2 or TRBV6-3 to TRBJ2-7, with 9 bases lining up with TRBD1. The V gene end was trimmed by 0 bases and the J gene end by 2 bases; junction bases not matched to a gene: 5. The CDR3 is made up of 16 amino acids. CDR1 and CDR2 (germline): MNHEY, SVGEGT. The CDR3 is CASSYSSWDRAYEQYF. In nucleotides, the CDR3 is TGTGCCAGCAGTTACTCGTCCTGGGACAGGGCCTACGAGCAGTACTTC.

The J gene is TRBJ2-2, the V gene TRBV3-1 (or the pseudogene TRBV3-2), with 11 bases aligning to TRBD1. CDR1 is LGHDT, CDR2 YNNKEL, per germline (reference sequence). The CDR3 contains 16 residues. J gave up 4 bases and V 6 bases, and 7 bases lay outside the gene matches. This CDR3 is CASRDRDRGFTGELFF. DNA of the CDR3: TGTGCCAGCAGGGACCGGGACAGGGGGTTCACCGGGGAGCTGTTTTTT.

The chain is built from TRBV6-5 and TRBJ1-5; the match to TRBD1 covers 8 bases. This CDR3 contains 14 residues. The V gene end was trimmed by 5 bases and the J gene end by 4 bases; junction bases not matched to a gene: 4. The germline V gene encodes CDR1 MNHEY and CDR2 SVGAGI. DNA of the CDR3: TGTGCCAGCAGTCAGGGGGCGCAGAATCAGCCCCAGCATTTT. Protein product: CASSQGAQNQPQHF.

This clone was recorded once. The chain uses TRBV24-1 and TRBJ2-2, with 10 bases matching TRBD2. After removal of 3 bases from V and 3 bases from J, the junction contained 3 bases not matched to a gene. Looked up from germline, CDR1 is KGHDR and CDR2 is SFDVKD. This CDR3 is 16 amino acids long. The CDR3: CATSDTSGRDTGELFF. CDR3 nucleotide sequence: TGTGCCACCAGTGATACCAGCGGGAGGGACACCGGGGAGCTGTTTTTT.

J is TRBJ1-6 and V is TRBV4-3, with 7 bases aligning to TRBD1. Germline-derived CDR1 and CDR2 are LGHNA and YSLEER. The ends lost 0 bases at V and 5 bases at J; junction bases unmatched: 1. The CDR3 sequence is 15 residues long. The DNA for the CDR3 is TGCGCCAGCAGCCAAGACGACAGGGATAATTCACCCCTCCACTTT. As protein: CASSQDDRDNSPLHF.

This chain uses TRBV24-1 with TRBJ2-1; 14 bases match TRBD2. The CDR3 is 16 amino acids. The ends lost 4 bases at V and 8 bases at J; junction bases unmatched: 6. The germline V gene encodes CDR1 KGHDR and CDR2 SFDVKD. The chain's CDR3 is CATSDAGTSGGHEQFF. DNA for the CDR3: TGTGCCACCAGTGACGCTGGGACTAGCGGGGGCCATGAGCAGTTCTTC.

The J gene is TRBJ1-5, the V gene TRBV20-1; tentative D call: TRBD1 (5 bases). The CDR3 loop spans 15 amino acids. V dropped 3 bases and J dropped 2 bases, with 14 bases sitting between them. Per the germline V gene, CDR1 is DFQATT and CDR2 is SNEGSKA (reference sequence). In DNA form, the CDR3 reads TGCAGTGCTAGTGTTTACCAGGGTGGCAATCAGCCCCAGCATTTT. Residues: CSASVYQGGNQPQHF.

The chain joins TRBV6-5 to TRBJ2-1, with 7 bases that match TRBD1. Germline V gene data show CDR1 as MNHEY and CDR2 as SVGAGI. J gave up 4 bases and V 2 bases, and 2 bases lay outside the gene matches. This CDR3 contains 14 residues. CDR3 in amino acids: CASSYGTAYNEQFF. The CDR3 DNA reads TGTGCCAGCAGTTACGGGACAGCGTACAATGAGCAGTTCTTC.

The chain employs TRBV24-1 and TRBJ1-2; TRBD1 aligns across 7 bases. The V and J ends lost 4 bases and 4 bases, in that order; junction bases with no gene match: 2. Per the germline V gene, CDR1 is KGHDR and CDR2 is SFDVKD. CDR3 length equals 13 residues. The CDR3 DNA reads as TGTGCCACCAGTGACAGGGGGATCTATGGCTACACCTTC. Its translation is CATSDRGIYGYTF.